These T cell receptor beta chains were read from a single sample in a study of blood T cells in healthy people across ages. TCRdb reanalysed the 5' RACE reads using MiXCR and keeps one entry per CDR3 protein. Of 1.5 million to 1.8 million distinct CDR3 sequences in the sample, about 42% were seen once. Input material: blood. The receptors originated from a woman younger than 35 in good health. The CDR3 runs from the conserved cysteine through the conserved F or W. The order of the fields is clone size, J gene, D gene, V gene, CDR3 DNA, CDR3 protein. The D gene is left open where the match is weak. The size field is filled for only some rows; it gives once, few, many or a size class.

abundance: -; j_gene: TRBJ1-5; d_gene: -; v_gene: TRBV4-3; CDR3nt: TGCGCCAGCAGCCTAATTCAGGGCGTGAGAAAAGGGCCCTATAGCAATCAGCCCCAGCATTTT; CDR3aa: CASSLIQGVRKGPYSNQPQHF
abundance: few; j_gene: TRBJ2-3; d_gene: -; v_gene: TRBV16; CDR3nt: TGTGCCAGCAGCCAACGGATCCCTCAGTTCACAGATACGCAGTATTTT; CDR3aa: CASSQRIPQFTDTQYF
abundance: -; j_gene: TRBJ1-3; d_gene: TRBD1; v_gene: TRBV12-3/TRBV12-4; CDR3nt: TGTGCCAGCAGTTCACCGGGGACAGGGGATAGCACCATATATTTT; CDR3aa: CASSSPGTGDSTIYF
abundance: few; j_gene: TRBJ2-3; d_gene: TRBD1; v_gene: TRBV3-1; CDR3nt: TGTGCCAGCAGCCAATACGACAGGGGGCCTTCAGATACGCAGTATTTT; CDR3aa: CASSQYDRGPSDTQYF
abundance: few; j_gene: TRBJ2-1; d_gene: -; v_gene: TRBV5-5; CDR3nt: TGTGCCAGCAGCTTGGCCCGTTTTATCCAACAGCAGTTCTTC; CDR3aa: CASSLARFIQQQFF
abundance: -; j_gene: TRBJ2-7; d_gene: -; v_gene: TRBV6-7; CDR3nt: TGTGCCAGCACCAGAGACTGGACCTACGAGCAGTACTTC; CDR3aa: CASTRDWTYEQYF
abundance: -; j_gene: TRBJ1-6; d_gene: -; v_gene: TRBV7-2; CDR3nt: TGTGCCAGCAGCCGTATCTCGGACCGCTTTCGCCTCCACTTT; CDR3aa: CASSRISDRFRLHF
abundance: -; j_gene: TRBJ2-3; d_gene: -; v_gene: TRBV20-1; CDR3nt: TGCAGTGCCCAACGGGTCAGGGTCACAGATACGCAGTATTTT; CDR3aa: CSAQRVRVTDTQYF
abundance: -; j_gene: TRBJ1-1; d_gene: -; v_gene: TRBV6-5; CDR3nt: TGTGCCAGCAGTTACTCCCTAGGGGACACTGAAGCTTTCTTT; CDR3aa: CASSYSLGDTEAFF
abundance: once; j_gene: TRBJ1-4; d_gene: -; v_gene: TRBV7-2; CDR3nt: TGTGCCAGCAGCTTAGACCGTAGGGGGGGCCGAGCAACTAATGAAAAACTGTTTTTT; CDR3aa: CASSLDRRGGRATNEKLFF
abundance: few; j_gene: TRBJ2-7; d_gene: TRBD2; v_gene: TRBV7-2; CDR3nt: TGTGCCAGCAGCCCCACTAGCGGGAGTATCGAGCAGTACTTC; CDR3aa: CASSPTSGSIEQYF
abundance: -; j_gene: TRBJ2-3; d_gene: -; v_gene: TRBV7-2; CDR3nt: TGTGCCAGCAGCGGGAGACTAGTGTTCACGCAGTATTTT; CDR3aa: CASSGRLVFTQYF
abundance: -; j_gene: TRBJ2-3; d_gene: -; v_gene: TRBV12-3/TRBV12-4; CDR3nt: TGTGCCAGCAGTTTGGTCATGTCCCACACAGATACGCAGTATTTT; CDR3aa: CASSLVMSHTDTQYF
abundance: -; j_gene: TRBJ1-6; d_gene: -; v_gene: TRBV6-5; CDR3nt: TGTGCCAGCAGCCTTCGACTAAACTCCTATAATTCACCCCTCCACTTT; CDR3aa: CASSLRLNSYNSPLHF
abundance: -; j_gene: TRBJ1-2; d_gene: -; v_gene: TRBV4-3; CDR3nt: TGCGCCAGCAGCCAAGAGTACGGGCTCTCCGCTGGCTACACCTTC; CDR3aa: CASSQEYGLSAGYTF
abundance: -; j_gene: TRBJ2-1; d_gene: TRBD2; v_gene: TRBV4-3; CDR3nt: TGCGCCAGCAGCCAAGATCTAGCGGGGCGTAGCTCCTACAATGAGCAGTTCTTC; CDR3aa: CASSQDLAGRSSYNEQFF
abundance: -; j_gene: TRBJ1-2; d_gene: TRBD1; v_gene: TRBV18; CDR3nt: TGTGCCAGCTCACCGATGACAGGGATTAACTATGGCTACACCTTC; CDR3aa: CASSPMTGINYGYTF
abundance: few; j_gene: TRBJ2-1; d_gene: TRBD2; v_gene: TRBV7-6; CDR3nt: TGTGCCAGCAGCCGGATGGCTAGCGGCCACAATGAGCAGTTCTTC; CDR3aa: CASSRMASGHNEQFF
abundance: -; j_gene: TRBJ1-1; d_gene: TRBD1; v_gene: TRBV7-9; CDR3nt: TGTGCCAGCAGCTTAGAGGGACAGGTTCCGAACACTGAAGCTTTCTTT; CDR3aa: CASSLEGQVPNTEAFF
abundance: -; j_gene: TRBJ2-3; d_gene: TRBD2; v_gene: TRBV7-9; CDR3nt: TGTGCCTTCGATAGCGGGGGGGCCAATACGCAGTATTTT; CDR3aa: CAFDSGGANTQYF
abundance: few; j_gene: TRBJ1-5; d_gene: -; v_gene: TRBV28; CDR3nt: TGTGCCAGCCGACGGCCCGTTAGGGATGGGCAGCCCCAGCATTTT; CDR3aa: CASRRPVRDGQPQHF
abundance: -; j_gene: TRBJ1-1; d_gene: -; v_gene: TRBV6-5; CDR3nt: TGTGCCAGCAGTTACCTTGAGAAGACTGAAGCTTTCTTT; CDR3aa: CASSYLEKTEAFF
abundance: many; j_gene: TRBJ1-1; d_gene: -; v_gene: TRBV6-5; CDR3nt: TGTGCCAGCACATCCGGGGCGATGAGCGGAGCTTTCTTT; CDR3aa: CASTSGAMSGAFF
abundance: -; j_gene: TRBJ1-2; d_gene: TRBD1; v_gene: TRBV20-1; CDR3nt: TGCAGTGTCCGTCGGGTTGACAGGGACGGCTACACCTTC; CDR3aa: CSVRRVDRDGYTF
abundance: -; j_gene: TRBJ2-7; d_gene: TRBD1; v_gene: TRBV27; CDR3nt: TGTGCCAGCAGTTTATCCGCAGGGGGCTACGAGCAGTACTTC; CDR3aa: CASSLSAGGYEQYF
abundance: -; j_gene: TRBJ2-5; d_gene: -; v_gene: TRBV21-1; CDR3nt: TGTGCCAGCAACGGACTAGCGGGTGGCCAAGAGACCCAGTACTTC; CDR3aa: CASNGLAGGQETQYF